This TCR beta chain was observed in a study of blood T cell repertoires in COVID-19. Study summary: Whether acute or convalescent, the COVID-19 samples came from the United States, Italy and Spain. PBMCs, B-cell-depleted T cells, or T cells provided the cDNA or gDNA that made up the material.

Authors' methods: The assay estimated nucleated cells by amplifying reference gene primers. This table comes from immunoSEQ multiplex PCR, and its TCRdb copy is limited to in-frame clones, with some not included. V and J calls and clone size come straight from that table; D and trimming were deduced from the DNA. The table shows 180,000 or so clones, with around nine tenths occurring only once. Germline values: CDR1 KGHSH, CDR2 LQKENI. V lost 0 bases, J lost 3 bases, and 17 bases lay in between. This CDR3 is 17 amino acids long. The source of this sequence is an older man with acute or convalescent COVID-19. The chain uses TRBV18 and TRBJ1-1; D is unclear. The sample consisted of peripheral blood. CDR3 sequence (DNA): TGTGCCAGCTCACCACCCCGCCTGGGAGGTCTCGACACTGAAGCTTTCTTT. Translating gives CASSPPRLGGLDTEAFF.